The 5 T cell receptor beta chains listed next were all sequenced from one sample in a study of T cell repertoires in cytomegalovirus infection. TCRdb independently ran MiXCR on the reads; one entry per CDR3 protein. The sample contains about 140,000 distinct CDR3 sequences, about 6.3% of which appear only once. Sequencing was performed on PBMCs. These receptors were collected from a human donor in good health (CMV status not recorded). Some clones in this sample may be carry-over from other donors' samples.

This clonotype has a count of ten or more. V gene TRBV20-1 combines with J gene TRBJ2-7, with 8 bases aligning to TRBD2. The CDR3 extends over 12 amino acids. Germline trimming cut 3 bases from V and 4 bases from J; bases unmatched to any gene: 2. Germline V CDR1 and CDR2: DFQATT, SNEGSKA (reference sequence). The CDR3 sequence is CSARGGGYEQYF. The DNA of the CDR3 is TGCAGTGCTAGGGGCGGGGGGTACGAGCAGTACTTC.

This clonotype was counted only a few times. The chain employs TRBV19 and TRBJ1-4; no firm D call. Germline V CDR1 and CDR2: LNHDA, SQIVND (reference sequence). The CDR3 contains 16 residues. The V gene lost 4 bases and the J gene lost 4 bases, with 16 bases spanning the gap. CDR3 nucleotides: TGTGCCAGTAGTACCGGAGGGCAGGCCGTTAATGAAAAACTGTTTTTT. Its translation: CASSTGGQAVNEKLFF.

This clonotype was seen ten or more times. CDR3 region: CASSLRGHHLAKNIQYF. The CDR3 DNA reads as TGTGCCAGCAGCTTAAGGGGTCACCATCTAGCCAAAAACATTCAGTACTTC. This chain joins TRBV11-2 and TRBJ2-4; D perhaps matches TRBD1 (5 bases). This CDR3 has 17 residues. From germline, CDR1 is SGHAT and CDR2 FQNNGV. V was pared by 2 bases and J by 0 bases, with 14 bases between.

This clonotype occurred many times. The rearrangement links TRBV7-2 to TRBJ2-1; unclear D gene. CDR3 length equals 15 residues. V lost 5 bases to trimming and J lost 4 bases, with 15 bases between them. Germline CDR1 reads SGHTA; CDR2 reads FQGNSA. CDR3 sequence reads: CASSPNDLSYNEQFF. DNA for the CDR3: TGTGCCAGCAGCCCTAATGACTTATCTTACAATGAGCAGTTCTTC. The whole variable domain, filled in from reference TRBV7-2 and TRBJ2-1, reads GAGVSQSPSNKVTEKGKDVELRCDPISGHTALYWYRQSLGQGLEFLIYFQGNSAPDKSGLPSDRFSAERTGGSVSTLTIQRTQQEDSAVYLCASSPNDLSYNEQFFGPGTRLTVL.

This clonotype was counted many times. The V gene is TRBV27, the J gene TRBJ2-3, with TRBD2 matching over 9 bases. V dropped 0 bases and J dropped 4; count of bases not matched to a gene: 14. Germline assignment: CDR1 MNHEY and CDR2 SMNVEV (reference sequence). The CDR3 is made up of 19 amino acids. The CDR3 is CASSLSGRGASGASDTQYF. CDR3 nucleotide sequence: TGTGCCAGCAGTTTATCTGGACGGGGTGCTAGCGGGGCCTCAGATACGCAGTATTTT.